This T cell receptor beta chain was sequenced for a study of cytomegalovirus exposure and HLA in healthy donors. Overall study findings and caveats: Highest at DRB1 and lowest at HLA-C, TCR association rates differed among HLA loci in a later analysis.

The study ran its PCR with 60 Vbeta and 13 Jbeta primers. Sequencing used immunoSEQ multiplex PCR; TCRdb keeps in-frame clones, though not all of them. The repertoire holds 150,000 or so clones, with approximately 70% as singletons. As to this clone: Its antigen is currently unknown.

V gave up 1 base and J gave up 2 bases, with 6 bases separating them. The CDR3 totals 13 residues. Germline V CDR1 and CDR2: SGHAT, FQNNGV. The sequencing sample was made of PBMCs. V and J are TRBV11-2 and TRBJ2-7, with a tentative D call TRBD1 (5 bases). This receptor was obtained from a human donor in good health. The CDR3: CASSLGQPYEQYF. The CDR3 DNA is TGTGCCAGCAGCTTAGGACAGCCCTACGAGCAGTACTTC.